Listed below are T cell receptor beta chains from one sample, sequenced in a study of shared clonotypes between healthy human individuals. Profiled with immunoSEQ multiplex PCR; TCRdb holds only in-frame clones, not every one. The table records approximately 940,000 clones, around three quarters of them present only once. The material sequenced was memory CD4+ T cells sorted from blood. These receptors originate from a man younger than 35 in good health. CDR3s include the opening cysteine and the closing phenylalanine or tryptophan. A D gene is named only where the DNA matches it firmly. Some rows have no size entry. The others give once, few or many, or a class for an expanded clone.

>NA|TRBD2|TRBV9|TRBJ2-7
CASSVTSGSPYEQYF
TGTGCCAGCAGCGTCACTAGCGGGAGCCCGTACGAGCAGTACTTC
>NA|NA|TRBV28|TRBJ1-6
CASRALDSPLHF
TGTGCCAGCAGGGCGTTGGATTCACCCCTCCACTTT
>once|TRBD2|TRBV29-1|TRBJ2-3
CSARTSGGFTDTQYF
TGCAGCGCCCGTACTAGCGGGGGGTTTACAGATACGCAGTATTTT
>NA|NA|TRBV5-6|TRBJ2-7
CASLRRLPSSYEQYF
TGTGCCAGCCTCCGTCGGCTCCCGAGCTCCTACGAGCAGTACTTC
>NA|TRBD1|TRBV15|TRBJ1-5
CATSRPGQGNQPQHF
TGTGCCACCAGCAGGCCGGGACAGGGAAATCAGCCCCAGCATTTT
>NA|TRBD2|TRBV15|TRBJ2-4
CATSRDPGGMAIQYF
TGTGCCACCAGCAGAGATCCGGGAGGGATGGCCATTCAGTACTTC
>NA|NA|TRBV18|TRBJ2-3
CASSPESHTDTQYF
TGTGCCAGCTCACCAGAATCTCACACAGATACGCAGTATTTT
>many|TRBD1|TRBV6-6|TRBJ1-2
CASTQDRALGYTF
TGTGCCAGCACGCAGGACAGGGCTCTAGGCTACACCTTC
>once|TRBD2|TRBV5-1|TRBJ2-1
CASSPGGGGTYNEQFF
TGCGCCAGCAGCCCGGGCGGCGGGGGAACCTACAATGAGCAGTTCTTC
>NA|TRBD2|TRBV19|TRBJ2-7
CASSIAAGGPYEQYF
TGTGCCAGTAGTATAGCGGCGGGGGGGCCCTACGAGCAGTACTTC
>few|NA|TRBV30|TRBJ1-1
CAWSVRNLNTEAFF
TGTGCCTGGAGTGTACGAAACCTGAACACTGAAGCTTTCTTT
>NA|NA|TRBV5-1|TRBJ1-1
CASSKGMNTEAFF
TGCGCCAGCAGCAAAGGAATGAACACTGAAGCTTTCTTT
>NA|NA|TRBV7-2|TRBJ2-2
CASSLEAALPPGELFF
TGTGCCAGCAGCTTAGAGGCGGCCCTACCCCCCGGGGAGCTGTTTTTT
>NA|NA|TRBV2|TRBJ2-1
CASRGYNNEQFF
TGTGCCAGCAGGGGGTACAACAATGAGCAGTTCTTC
>NA|TRBD1|TRBV7-2|TRBJ2-7
CASSLTGTGGYEQYF
TGTGCCAGCAGCCTAACCGGGACAGGGGGCTACGAGCAGTACTTC
>NA|NA|TRBV2|TRBJ1-4
CASRTAGTENEKLFF
TGTGCCAGCAGGACCGCAGGAACTGAAAATGAAAAACTGTTTTTT
>NA|NA|TRBV7-2|TRBJ1-3
CASRIGSSGNTIYF
TGTGCCAGCAGGATCGGGAGCTCTGGAAACACCATATATTTT
>NA|TRBD2|TRBV6-9|TRBJ2-5
CATGRGETQYF
TGTGCCACCGGGAGGGGAGAGACCCAGTACTTC
>NA|TRBD1|TRBV10-3|TRBJ1-4
CATSDGTGFSEKLFF
TGTGCCACATCCGACGGGACAGGGTTCTCGGAAAAACTGTTTTTT
>few|NA|TRBV9|TRBJ1-2
CASSVVTWPGTF
TGTGCCAGCAGCGTAGTAACTTGGCCGGGAACCTTC
>many|NA|TRBV7-9|TRBJ2-5
CASSSGHTQETQYF
TGTGCCAGCAGCTCCGGACATACCCAAGAGACCCAGTACTTC
>NA|TRBD1|TRBV4-1|TRBJ2-5
CASSQGARTGAEETQYF
TGCGCCAGCAGCCAAGGGGCTAGGACAGGGGCTGAAGAGACCCAGTACTTC
>NA|NA|TRBV28|TRBJ2-1
CASITPRNEQFF
TGTGCCAGCATTACACCTAGGAATGAGCAGTTCTTC
>few|NA|TRBV7-2|TRBJ1-2
CASSEGAGISYGYTF
TGTGCCAGCAGCGAAGGGGCAGGGATTAGCTATGGCTACACCTTC
>NA|TRBD1|TRBV30|TRBJ1-5
CAWRSEGTGDSEPQHF
TGTGCCTGGAGATCCGAAGGGACAGGGGATAGTGAGCCCCAGCATTTT
>NA|TRBD1|TRBV11-2|TRBJ2-7
CASSLYRGVYEQYF
TGTGCCAGCAGCTTGTACAGGGGGGTCTACGAGCAGTACTTC
>once|NA|TRBV5-4|TRBJ1-1
CASSLLGVGTEAFF
TGTGCCAGCAGCCTTTTGGGGGTGGGCACTGAAGCTTTCTTT
>NA|NA|TRBV28|TRBJ2-5
CASSLSNPGTQYF
TGTGCCAGCAGTTTGTCTAATCCGGGGACCCAGTACTTC
>NA|TRBD2|TRBV7-9|TRBJ2-1
CASSRTGTSSNEQFF
TGTGCCAGCAGCCGAACCGGGACTAGTTCCAATGAGCAGTTCTTC
>few|TRBD1|TRBV2|TRBJ1-5
CASKPDRSNQPQHF
TGTGCCAGCAAACCGGACAGGTCCAATCAGCCCCAGCATTTT